This T cell receptor beta chain was recovered during a study of radiotherapy plus CTLA-4 blockade in lung cancer (dated 2018 in TCRdb). As for the study more broadly: Among enrolled patients, 15% to 20% had an objective response and 25% to 40% reached disease control.

In the case of this clone: Its antigen target is currently unknown. Base quality data are lacking; no much larger clone is found one base away.

As encoded in the germline V gene (reference sequence), CDR1 is PRHDT while CDR2 is FYEKMQ. CDR3 length: 13 amino acids, cysteine to phenylalanine. Of all the DNA, just the CDR3 is kept, 39 bases in frame from base 1. Deletion took 2 bases off V and 2 bases off J, with a span of 6 bases between the germline ends. Focal radiation therapy combined with CTLA-4 blockade (ipilimumab) was tested in patients with chemo-refractory metastatic non-small-cell lung cancer. Libraries came from the immunoSEQ multiplex PCR assay. TCRdb's version of the immuneACCESS table is confined to in-frame rearrangements and falls short of the full clone set. An unresolved V gene accounts for under half of the shortfall where checked; the remainder is of unknown origin. The sample profile shows around 80,000 clones; 74% of them were found once. Of the sample, 8% to 10% falls within the top ten clones. Summary of the overall study and its limitations: After treatment with radiotherapy and ipilimumab, TCR clones that originated in tumors expanded in peripheral blood. Early dynamic changes in blood T cell clones, together with increased serum interferon-beta after radiation, were reported as the strongest predictors of response.

The sample consisted of peripheral blood, taken from a patient treated with radiotherapy plus ipilimumab. This receptor was obtained from a human donor with non-small cell lung cancer whose response to radiotherapy plus ipilimumab could not be evaluated. Recombination linked TRBV13 to TRBJ1-1; no D gene call is confident. This receptor carries the CDR3 CASSLRGNTEAFF. In nucleotides, the sequence is TGTGCCAGCAGCTTACGAGGAAACACTGAAGCTTTCTTT.